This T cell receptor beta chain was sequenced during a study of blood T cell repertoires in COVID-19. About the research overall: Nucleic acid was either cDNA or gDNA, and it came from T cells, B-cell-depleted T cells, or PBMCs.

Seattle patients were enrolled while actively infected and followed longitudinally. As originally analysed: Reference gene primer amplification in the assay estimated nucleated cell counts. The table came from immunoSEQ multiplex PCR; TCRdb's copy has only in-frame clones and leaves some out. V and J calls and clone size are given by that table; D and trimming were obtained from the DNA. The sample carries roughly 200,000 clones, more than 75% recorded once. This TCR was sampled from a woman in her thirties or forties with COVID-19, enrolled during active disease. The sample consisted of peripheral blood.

The CDR3, as DNA: TGTGCCAGCAGCCAAGGGGGGGGTTTTAATTCACCCCTCCACTTT. Residues: CASSQGGGFNSPLHF. The chain combines TRBV3-1 (or the pseudogene TRBV3-2) with TRBJ1-6; tentatively, D is TRBD1 (5 bases). CDR1 and CDR2 from the germline V gene are LGHDT and YNNKEL (reference sequence). This CDR3 is 15 amino acids long. Trimming shortened V by 1 base and J by 6 bases, and 10 bases separated the two germline ends.